One and the same sample provided the 24 T cell receptor beta chains below, sequenced in a study of cytomegalovirus exposure and HLA in healthy donors. PCR involved 60 Vbeta and 13 Jbeta primers. Produced via immunoSEQ multiplex PCR; TCRdb's table is partial and in-frame only. The data hold about 170,000 clones, with 60% to 80% observed a single time. The sequenced sample consisted of PBMCs. Receptor source: a man aged 35 to 55 in good health and CMV-seropositive.

This clone was seen a few times. The chain employs TRBV12-2 and TRBJ2-1; the table's D gene call, TRBD1, was not cross checked with the DNA. TRBV12-2 is assigned pseudogene status. The CDR3 covers 16 residues. The CDR3 spells CASRSDPNLSPREQFF. The CDR3 nucleotides read TGTGCAAGTCGCTCGGATCCGAACTTATCACCCAGGGAGCAGTTCTTC.

This chain links TRBV19 with TRBJ2-2; tentatively, D is TRBD1 (8 bases). Germline-derived CDR1 and CDR2 are LNHDA and SQIVND (reference sequence). This CDR3 contains 15 residues. V was shortened by 5 bases and J by 6 bases, with 16 bases between the two germline ends. The CDR3 loop reads CASSSQGGLAGELFF. CDR3 bases: TGTGCCAGTAGTTCACAGGGGGGGCTAGCCGGGGAGCTGTTTTTT.

The chain combines TRBV2 with TRBJ1-1, with TRBD1 matching 9 bases. Trimming took 4 bases from V and 5 from J; bases not matched to a gene: 5. CDR3 length equals 14 residues. Germline CDR1 reads SNHLY; CDR2 reads FYNNEI. CDR3 protein: CASSGGTGWTEAFF. The CDR3 nucleotides are TGTGCCAGCAGTGGAGGGACAGGGTGGACTGAAGCTTTCTTT.

This rearrangement joins TRBV9 to TRBJ2-7; 7 positions agree with TRBD2. Germline V gene lookup returns CDR1 SGDLS and CDR2 YYNGEE. The CDR3 is made up of 14 amino acids. V lost 2 bases and J lost 4; bases outside the gene matches: 6. The CDR3 loop is CASSVGTTLYEQYF. DNA for the CDR3: TGTGCCAGCAGCGTTGGGACTACTCTATACGAGCAGTACTTC.

The chain recombines TRBV7-8 with TRBJ2-6; 12 bases are shared with TRBD1. Per germline, CDR1 SGHVS and CDR2 FQNEAQ. J gave up 2 bases and V 3 bases, and 2 bases lay outside the gene matches. The CDR3 contains 17 residues. This CDR3 reads CASSLGQGAAGANVLTF. The CDR3 coding sequence is TGTGCCAGCAGCTTGGGACAGGGGGCCGCTGGGGCCAACGTCCTGACTTTC.

Only one count was recorded for this clone. CDR3 sequence reads: CASSLSGRGYGYTF. The CDR3 DNA reads TGTGCCAGCAGCTTATCTGGGAGGGGCTATGGCTACACCTTC. The gene calls are TRBV5-5 and TRBJ1-2, with D maybe TRBD1 (5 bases). Germline values: CDR1 SGHKS, CDR2 YYEKEE (reference sequence). CDR3 length: 14 amino acids. The V gene lost 2 bases and the J gene lost 4 bases, with 12 bases spanning the gap.

This chain links TRBV19 with TRBJ2-2, with TRBD1 matching over 9 bases. The CDR3 extends over 17 amino acids. The J segment lost 0 bases and the V segment lost 2 bases, leaving 4 bases of the junction unmatched. The germline gives CDR1 LNHDA, CDR2 SQIVND (reference sequence). The DNA for the CDR3 is TGTGCCAGTAGTATACCTCGGACAGGGGCGAACACCGGGGAGCTGTTTTTT. Translated, it gives CASSIPRTGANTGELFF.

The V gene is TRBV5-1, the J gene TRBJ2-1; 12 bases align to TRBD1. Germline CDR1 SGHRS, CDR2 YFSETQ. CDR3 length: 17 residues. The trim removed 4 bases at V and 5 bases at J, leaving 10 bases unmatched. The chain's CDR3 is CASSPRDRGLVNNEQFF. The CDR3 DNA sequence: TGCGCCAGCAGCCCCCGGGACAGGGGGCTTGTCAACAATGAGCAGTTCTTC.

The chain is built from TRBV6-5 and TRBJ2-7; 8 bases line up with TRBD1. V gave up 6 bases and J gave up 3 bases; unmatched junction bases: 7. CDR3 length: 14 amino acids. Germline V gene lookup returns CDR1 MNHEY and CDR2 SVGAGI. The CDR3 region is CASRPRQGIYEQYF. In DNA, the CDR3 is TGTGCCAGCAGACCCAGACAGGGGATCTACGAGCAGTACTTC.

The chain employs TRBV27 and TRBJ2-3, with 7 bases matching TRBD2. V was clipped by 8 bases and J by 0 bases; unmatched bases: 11. This CDR3 has 16 residues. From germline, CDR1 is MNHEY and CDR2 SMNVEV (reference sequence). The CDR3 sequence is CASLPRPAGSTDTQYF. The DNA of the CDR3 is TGTGCCAGCCTCCCCCGACCAGCGGGGAGCACAGATACGCAGTATTTT.

The chain is built from TRBV6-1 and TRBJ1-4; D is possibly TRBD1 (5 bases). Germline V gene lookup returns CDR1 MNHNS and CDR2 SASEGT. CDR3 length: 11 residues. The ends were cut back, 11 bases at V and 8 bases at J, with 12 bases in the middle. The CDR3: CAGAAGEKLFF. The CDR3 nucleotides are TGTGCCGGGGCGGCTGGAGAAAAACTGTTTTTT.

This clone was seen more than once but under ten times. One end of the junction is discordant with germline, which a read error may explain. CDR3 region: CASSLGRSHYSEQFF. The DNA for the CDR3 is TGTGCCAGCAGCTTGGGGCGGTCTCACTACAGTGAGCAGTTCTTC. The chain recombines TRBV7-9 with TRBJ2-1; TRBD1 might be the D (5 bases). The CDR3 is made up of 15 amino acids. Per the germline V gene, CDR1 is SEHNR and CDR2 is FQNEAQ (reference sequence). Drawing the rest from reference TRBV7-9 and TRBJ2-1, the complete variable domain is DTGVSQNPRHKITKRGQNVTFRCDPISEHNRLYWYRQTLGQGPEFLTYFQNEAQLEKSRLLSDRFSAERPKGSFSTLEIQRTEQGDSAMYLCASSLGRSHYSEQFFGPGTRLTVL.

The chain carries TRBV5-1 and TRBJ2-7, with D tentatively TRBD1 (6 bases). The CDR3 loop spans 16 amino acids. V was trimmed by 0 bases and J by 0 bases, leaving 13 bases between them. Germline-derived CDR1 and CDR2 are SGHRS and YFSETQ. CDR3 nucleotide sequence: TGCGCCAGCAGCTTGGGGTGGGGGCAAAGCTCCTACGAGCAGTACTTC. This translates into CASSLGWGQSSYEQYF.

The J gene is TRBJ2-5, the V gene TRBV5-5; 9 positions match TRBD1. V lost 3 bases, J lost 5 bases, and 11 bases stayed unmatched. Germline assignment: CDR1 SGHKS and CDR2 YYEKEE (reference sequence). The CDR3 has 16 amino acids. CDR3 nucleotide sequence: TGTGCCAGCAGCTCCTACAAGGACAGGGGCTGGGAGACCCAGTACTTC. Amino acids: CASSSYKDRGWETQYF.

This clone was picked up one time. V and J are TRBV5-4 and TRBJ2-1, with TRBD1 identical over 8 bases. CDR3 length: 15 residues. Germline V gene data show CDR1 as SGHNT and CDR2 as YYREEE (reference sequence). The V segment lost 6 bases and the J segment 9 bases; nucleotides outside the gene matches: 14. The CDR3 protein is CASTPDRGSFSEQFF. The CDR3 DNA sequence: TGTGCCAGCACCCCCGACAGGGGATCATTTTCTGAGCAGTTCTTC.

The gene calls are TRBV7-9 and TRBJ2-7, with 9 bases identical to TRBD2. Germline loops: CDR1 SEHNR, CDR2 FQNEAQ (reference sequence). The CDR3 runs to 13 residues. J lost 4 bases, V lost 4 bases, and 2 bases had no gene match. For the CDR3, the DNA is TGTGCCAGCAGCTCGGGACTAGCTTACGAGCAGTACTTC. Translating gives CASSSGLAYEQYF.

This chain joins TRBV6-5 and TRBJ2-5; tentative D call: TRBD1 (6 bases). This CDR3 region has 13 residues. Germline lookup yields CDR1 MNHEY and CDR2 SVGAGI. The V end was cut by 10 bases, the J end by 4 bases, with 16 bases between. The CDR3, as DNA: TGTGCCATCGGAACAGGGCTGGGAGAGACCCAGTACTTC. It yields the protein CAIGTGLGETQYF.

This clone occurred a few times. This chain connects TRBV5-1 to TRBJ2-2; TRBD1 matches 11 bases. Trimming cost V 4 bases and J 6 bases; bases outside gene matches: 8. Per the germline V gene, CDR1 is SGHRS and CDR2 is YFSETQ. This CDR3 comprises 16 residues. Here the CDR3 DNA reads TGCGCCAGCAGCCCTGTCGGACAGGGGGCCTCCGGGGAGCTGTTTTTT. Translated: CASSPVGQGASGELFF.

This clone appeared a few times. This chain connects TRBV11-3 to TRBJ2-7; possibly TRBD2 for D (5 bases). Per germline, CDR1 SGHNT and CDR2 YENEEA. CDR3 length: 14 amino acids. Trimming took 5 bases from V and 0 from J, leaving 11 bases between them. DNA of the CDR3: TGTGCCAGCAGCCCGACGAGCGGCTCCTACGAGCAGTACTTC. Amino acid sequence: CASSPTSGSYEQYF.

The chain employs TRBV2 and TRBJ2-3; 7 nucleotides align to TRBD2. With 4 bases clipped from V and 7 bases from J, the junction kept 5 bases outside the gene matches. The CDR3 totals 13 residues. Germline assignment: CDR1 SNHLY and CDR2 FYNNEI. CDR3 sequence: CASSASGAYTQYF. The CDR3 coding sequence is TGTGCCAGCAGTGCCAGCGGGGCTTATACGCAGTATTTT.

CDR3 sequence reads: CASRSPLDRAEQYF. In nucleotides, the CDR3 is TGTGCCAGCAGGTCGCCTTTGGACAGGGCCGAGCAGTACTTC. This sequence joins TRBV6-5 and TRBJ2-5; TRBD1 agrees at 8 bases. The J call may be in error: the DNA end matches TRBJ2-7 better. CDR3 length: 14 residues. CDR1 and CDR2 from the germline V gene are MNHEY and SVGAGI.

The V call is TRBV4-2, the J call TRBJ2-3; 7 nucleotides match TRBD2. The germline gives CDR1 LGHNA, CDR2 YNFKEQ. Trimming removed 0 bases from V and 2 bases from J; junction bases left unmatched: 8. The CDR3 extends over 17 amino acids. This CDR3 reads CASSQERSGGFTDTQYF. The CDR3, as DNA: TGTGCCAGCAGCCAAGAGAGGTCGGGAGGCTTCACAGATACGCAGTATTTT.

The chain has TRBV27 and TRBJ1-2; D possibly corresponds to TRBD1 (6 bases). Germline V gene data show CDR1 as MNHEY and CDR2 as SMNVEV (reference sequence). Trimming removed 5 bases from V and 2 bases from J, with 15 bases in between. The length of the CDR3 is 15 residues. The CDR3 here is CASSRLPTGNYGYTF. The CDR3 DNA reads TGTGCCAGCAGTCGCCTCCCCACAGGGAACTATGGCTACACCTTC.

In the case of this clone: Other DNA sequences in this sample translate to the same CDR3. This chain uses TRBV5-1 with TRBJ2-3; 12 nucleotides line up with TRBD2. This CDR3 is built from 16 residues. Unmatched junction bases numbered 2, after V lost 0 bases and J lost 3 bases. Germline CDR1 is SGHRS and CDR2 is YFSETQ. The CDR3 spells CASSLGGTSGTDTQYF. CDR3 sequence (DNA): TGCGCCAGCAGCTTGGGCGGGACTAGCGGGACAGATACGCAGTATTTT.